Following are 14 T cell receptor beta chains from one sample sequenced in a study of blood T cell repertoires in COVID-19. The protocol was immunoSEQ multiplex PCR, while the TCRdb copy is restricted to in-frame clones and leaves out a portion. The data contain 150,000 to 200,000 clones, around 77% of them singletons. Specimen: peripheral blood. The receptor source for this set is a man between 60 and 70 years old with active or convalescent COVID-19.

The V gene is TRBV29-1, the J gene TRBJ1-2; weak D call: TRBD1 (5 bases). The germline V gene encodes CDR1 SQVTM and CDR2 ANQGSEA. Trimming pared 5 bases from V and 0 bases from J, leaving 16 bases between. This CDR3 comprises 15 residues. Here the CDR3 DNA reads TGCAGCGTTAGGGATAGACAGCCCCCTAACTATGGCTACACCTTC. Translated: CSVRDRQPPNYGYTF.

This chain joins TRBV6-5 and TRBJ2-1, with TRBD2 as a possible D gene (6 bases). Trimming removed 6 bases from V and 6 bases from J, with 18 bases in between. This CDR3 spans 15 amino acids. Germline CDR1 and CDR2: MNHEY and SVGAGI. The DNA for the CDR3 is TGTGCCAGCAGGTGGGACCTTATCGGGAGCAATGAGCAGTTCTTC. It codes for CASRWDLIGSNEQFF.

The chain couples TRBV5-1 to TRBJ1-1; D is possibly TRBD1 (5 bases). The germline CDR1 and CDR2 sequences are SGHRS and YFSETQ. V was clipped by 2 bases and J by 0 bases, with 8 bases between them. The CDR3 has 14 amino acids. CDR3 sequence (DNA): TGCGCCAGCAGCTTCGGGGGGATGAACACTGAAGCTTTCTTT. It is translated as CASSFGGMNTEAFF.

The rearrangement joins TRBV28 to TRBJ1-1, with no clear D. Trimming left V 5 bases short and J 3 bases short, with 16 bases between. CDR3 size: 15 residues. The V gene's germline CDR1 is MDHEN and CDR2 SYDVKM. CDR3 in DNA: TGTGCCAGCAGTCCCCTTCGGCTGAGGGACACTGAAGCTTTCTTT. Translating it yields CASSPLRLRDTEAFF.

V usage is TRBV7-3 and J usage is TRBJ2-4, with 7 bases that match TRBD1. The length of the CDR3 is 15 residues. Germline V gene data show CDR1 as SGHTA and CDR2 as FQGTGA. The ends lost 2 bases at V and 4 bases at J; junction bases unmatched: 5. As DNA, the CDR3 is TGTGCCAGCAGCTTAGGTTCGGGACAGAAAAACATTCAGTACTTC. This sequence encodes CASSLGSGQKNIQYF.

The rearrangement links TRBV4-3 to TRBJ1-6, with D unresolved. The ends were cut back, 1 base at V and 8 bases at J, with 15 bases in the middle. From germline, CDR1 is LGHNA and CDR2 YSLEER. This CDR3 is 16 amino acids long. The CDR3, as DNA: TGCGCCAGCAGCCAAGTTGGCGAGACATTCTATTCACCCCTCCACTTT. Amino acids: CASSQVGETFYSPLHF.

This clone was detected only a few times. The CDR3 coding sequence is TGTGCCAGTAGTAGTAGACAGGGGGCTTCAATTTACTTCTATGGCTACACCTTC. Translated: CASSSRQGASIYFYGYTF. The J gene is TRBJ1-2, the V gene TRBV19, with TRBD1 matching over 10 bases. Trimming removed 4 bases from V and 4 bases from J; junction bases left unmatched: 15. The CDR3 is 18 residues long. Germline V lookup: CDR1 LNHDA, CDR2 SQIVND (reference sequence).

The CDR3 region is CAISAGEPGSEQFF. The CDR3 DNA reads as TGTGCCATCAGTGCGGGGGAGCCGGGTAGTGAGCAGTTCTTC. The chain employs TRBV10-3 and TRBJ2-1, with D perhaps TRBD2 (6 bases). Germline V gene data show CDR1 as ENHRY and CDR2 as SYGVKD. V was clipped by 4 bases and J by 9 bases, with 16 bases between them. The CDR3 contains 14 residues.

The chain combines TRBV7-9 with TRBJ2-7; 12 positions agree with TRBD2. This CDR3 is 16 amino acids long. The junction had 6 bases not matched to a gene; V was cut back by 0 bases and J by 6 bases. Germline lookup yields CDR1 SEHNR and CDR2 FQNEAQ (reference sequence). The CDR3 nucleotides are TGTGCCAGCAGCTTAGCGCGACTAGCGGGAGTTGGCGAGCAGTACTTC. Translating gives CASSLARLAGVGEQYF.

The J gene is TRBJ2-7, the V gene TRBV6-2 or TRBV6-3, with 12 positions matching TRBD2. Germline V gives CDR1 MNHEY, CDR2 SVGEGT. With V trimmed by 4 bases and J by 2 bases, 3 bases remained unmatched. The CDR3 totals 15 residues. CDR3 nucleotides: TGTGCCAGCAGTTCGACTAGCGGGAGACCCTACGAGCAGTACTTC. It encodes CASSSTSGRPYEQYF.

The chain combines TRBV7-2 with TRBJ1-2, with 8 positions matching TRBD1. CDR1 SGHTA and CDR2 FQGNSA come from the germline V gene. V lost 7 bases to trimming and J lost 0 bases; unmatched junction nucleotides: 13. The CDR3 is 17 residues long. DNA of the CDR3: TGTGCCAGCACCTTGGACAGGGCAGGGGGTTCTAACTATGGCTACACCTTC. The encoded protein is CASTLDRAGGSNYGYTF.

The chain is built from TRBV21-1 and TRBJ2-3; the D segment call TRBD2 is taken from the table without a DNA check. TRBV21-1 is flagged as a pseudogene. There are 17 residues in the CDR3. The CDR3 here is CASSKDGGGTPRDTQYF. As DNA, the CDR3 is TGTGCCAGCAGCAAAGATGGTGGCGGGACCCCCCGTGATACGCAGTATTTT.

The CDR3 spells CAIKPGRGYNEQFF. The CDR3 DNA reads TGTGCCATCAAACCTGGCAGGGGCTACAATGAGCAGTTCTTC. The chain has TRBV10-3 and TRBJ2-1; D might be TRBD1 (6 bases). The CDR3 contains 14 residues. The V gene lost 7 bases and the J gene lost 3 bases, with 13 bases spanning the gap. The V gene's germline CDR1 is ENHRY and CDR2 SYGVKD.

The V gene is TRBV6-5, the J gene TRBJ1-5, with a possible D match to TRBD1 (5 bases). CDR3 length: 11 residues. The germline V and J ends were trimmed by 8 bases and 5 bases, with 7 bases remaining between them. The germline V gene has CDR1 MNHEY and CDR2 SVGAGI. This chain's CDR3 is CASQGYQPQHF. CDR3 DNA sequence: TGTGCCAGCCAGGGTTATCAGCCCCAGCATTTT.